Listed below are T cell receptor beta chains from one sample, sequenced in a study of CD8 T cells in Susac syndrome. In TCRdb, the immunoSEQ multiplex PCR reads were re-called with MiXCR into one record per CDR3 protein. The sample has around 150,000 distinct CDR3 sequences, roughly 94% seen once; the top ten hold over 0.25%. The sequencing input was CD8+ T cells from PBMCs. The receptors shown here come from a human donor in good health. Both conserved end residues are trimmed from each CDR3.

v_call,cdr3_aa
TRBV19,ASSGLQGRGANVLT
TRBV27,ASGADTQY
TRBV6-6,ASKTPDYEQY
TRBV12-5,ASGSTGLAGDAETQY
TRBV20-1,SASHRDRLYEQY
TRBV29-1,SVEGAQHEQY
TRBV7-9,ASSPRQSYEQY
TRBV15,ATSRKTGTNYGYT
TRBV6-5,ASSYGDSGETQY
TRBV28,ASSPLPGQGRGSGELF
TRBV13,ASSSSRTGTIYGYT
TRBV29-1,SGTSGDAYNEQF
TRBV15,ATSRGSGDNEQF
TRBV7-9,ASSPLDEKLF
TRBV20-1,SATFGLAFGEQY
TRBV7-8,ASSLIDGGSTDTQY
TRBV20-1,SAKTVPSSYNEQF
TRBV2,ASSPGRPNTEAF
TRBV12-3/TRBV12-4,ASSFLADTQY
TRBV20-1,SARSDFSNQPQH
TRBV4-3,ASSRNYRESSYEQY
TRBV4-3,ASSQDLEVSYEQY
TRBV28,ASSSPPGYEQY
TRBV2,ANGQGTEAF
TRBV30,AWSVWIQETQY
TRBV29-1,SVEDAWGGYNEQF
TRBV30,AWGLNTQY
TRBV27,ASSVTEGNQPQH
TRBV20-1,SARDLGLAYEQY
TRBV6-1,ASGTSGEVGTDTQY
TRBV27,ASSLVAERFVETQY
TRBV20-1,SARPLGTSEPSYEQY
TRBV6-5,ASSPGGVDEQF
TRBV29-1,SAIPTGDYEQY
TRBV9,ASGLGREQETQY
TRBV15,ASSGQGENEQF
TRBV14,ATRSVAANEQF
TRBV28,ASSLDQGVYYEQY
TRBV27,ASSLGAGTEAF
TRBV20-1,SASPTAGTEKLF
TRBV9,ASSGDRGNEKLF
TRBV27,ASSGSSNEQF
TRBV12-3/TRBV12-4,ASTRTSSYEQY